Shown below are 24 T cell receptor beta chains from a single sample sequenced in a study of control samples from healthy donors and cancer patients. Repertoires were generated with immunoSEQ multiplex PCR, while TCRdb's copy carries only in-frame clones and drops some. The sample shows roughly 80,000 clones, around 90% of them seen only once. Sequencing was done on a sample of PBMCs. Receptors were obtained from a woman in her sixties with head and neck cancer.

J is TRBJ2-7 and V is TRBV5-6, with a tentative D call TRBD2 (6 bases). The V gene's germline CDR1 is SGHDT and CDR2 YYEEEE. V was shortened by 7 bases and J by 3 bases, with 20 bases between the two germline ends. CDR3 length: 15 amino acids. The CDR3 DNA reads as TGTGCCAGCGGGGGACGGGGCGGGATCTTCTACGAGCAGTACTTC. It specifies CASGGRGGIFYEQYF.

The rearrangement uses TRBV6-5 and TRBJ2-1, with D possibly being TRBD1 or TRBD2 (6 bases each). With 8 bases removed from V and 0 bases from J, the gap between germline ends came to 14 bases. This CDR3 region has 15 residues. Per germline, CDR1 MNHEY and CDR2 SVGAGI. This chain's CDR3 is CASVRGGGSYNEQFF. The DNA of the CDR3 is TGTGCCAGCGTCCGCGGAGGGGGCTCCTACAATGAGCAGTTCTTC.

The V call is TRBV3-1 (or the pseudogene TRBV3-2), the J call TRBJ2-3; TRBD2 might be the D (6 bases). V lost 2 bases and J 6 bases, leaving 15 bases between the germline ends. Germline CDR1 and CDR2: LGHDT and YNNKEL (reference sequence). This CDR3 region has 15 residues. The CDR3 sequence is CASSQLASRLDTQYF. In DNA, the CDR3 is TGTGCCAGCAGCCAACTAGCGTCAAGATTGGATACGCAGTATTTT.

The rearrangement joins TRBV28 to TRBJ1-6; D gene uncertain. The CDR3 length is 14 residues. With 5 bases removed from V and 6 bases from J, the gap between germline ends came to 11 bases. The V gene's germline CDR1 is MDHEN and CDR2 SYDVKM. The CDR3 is CASSERVGNSPLHF. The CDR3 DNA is TGTGCCAGCAGTGAACGAGTGGGTAATTCACCCCTCCACTTT.

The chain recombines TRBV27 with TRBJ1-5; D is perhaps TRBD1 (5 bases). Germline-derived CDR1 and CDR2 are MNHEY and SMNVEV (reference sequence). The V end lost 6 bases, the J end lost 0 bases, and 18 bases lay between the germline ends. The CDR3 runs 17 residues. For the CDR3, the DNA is TGTGCCAGCAGCCCGCGGGGAGGGGATAATAGCAATCAGCCCCAGCATTTT. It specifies CASSPRGGDNSNQPQHF.

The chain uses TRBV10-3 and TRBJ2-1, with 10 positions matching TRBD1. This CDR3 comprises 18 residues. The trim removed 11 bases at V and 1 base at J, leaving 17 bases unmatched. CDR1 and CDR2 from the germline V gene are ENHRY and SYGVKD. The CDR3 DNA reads TGTGCCGCACGGCCCGGGACAGGGGACTGGGTTTCCTACAATGAGCAGTTCTTC. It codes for CAARPGTGDWVSYNEQFF.

The CDR3 DNA reads as TGTGCCACCAGTGATCGAGGGGGGAGAAGGGATGAGCAGTTCTTC. It specifies CATSDRGGRRDEQFF. The J gene is TRBJ2-1, the V gene TRBV24-1; D is possibly TRBD1 or TRBD2 (6 bases each). CDR1 is KGHDR and CDR2 is SFDVKD in the germline V gene. This CDR3 contains 15 residues. The ends were cut back, 3 bases at V and 8 bases at J, with 16 bases in the middle.

In nucleotides, the CDR3 is TGTGCCAGCAGCGGACGGAGAATGAACACTGAAGCTTTCTTT. It translates to CASSGRRMNTEAFF. The rearrangement links TRBV5-4 to TRBJ1-1, with D uncertain. Germline V CDR1 and CDR2: SGHNT, YYREEE (reference sequence). With 4 bases removed from V and 0 bases from J, the gap between germline ends came to 10 bases. The CDR3 has 14 residues. The entire variable domain, with the rest obtained from reference TRBV5-4 and TRBJ1-1, is as follows: ETGVTQSPTHLIKTRGQQVTLRCSSQSGHNTVSWYQQALGQGPQFIFQYYREEENGRGNFPPRFSGLQFPNYSSELNVNALELDDSALYLCASSGRRMNTEAFFGQGTRLTVV.

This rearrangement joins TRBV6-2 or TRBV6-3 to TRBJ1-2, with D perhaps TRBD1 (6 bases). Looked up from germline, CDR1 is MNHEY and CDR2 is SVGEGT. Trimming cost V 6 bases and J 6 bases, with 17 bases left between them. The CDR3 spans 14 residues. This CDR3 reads CASSRQDLVNGYTF. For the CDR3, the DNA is TGTGCCAGCAGCAGACAGGATCTCGTAAATGGCTACACCTTC.

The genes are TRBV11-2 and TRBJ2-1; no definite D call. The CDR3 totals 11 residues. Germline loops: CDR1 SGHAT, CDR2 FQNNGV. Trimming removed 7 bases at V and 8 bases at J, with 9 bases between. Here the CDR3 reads CASNQWDEQFF. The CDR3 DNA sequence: TGTGCCAGCAACCAGTGGGATGAGCAGTTCTTC.

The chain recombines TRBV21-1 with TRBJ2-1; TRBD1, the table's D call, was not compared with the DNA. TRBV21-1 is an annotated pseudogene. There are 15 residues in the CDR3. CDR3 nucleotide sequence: TGTGCCAGCAGGCCTACAGATCTCGATTACAATGAGCAGTTCTTC. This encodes CASRPTDLDYNEQFF.

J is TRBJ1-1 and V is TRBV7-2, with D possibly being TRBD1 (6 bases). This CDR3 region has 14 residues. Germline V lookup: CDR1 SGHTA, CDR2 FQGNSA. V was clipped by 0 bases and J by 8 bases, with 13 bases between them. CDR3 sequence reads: CASSLAQGRGEAFF. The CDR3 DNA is TGTGCCAGCAGCTTAGCGCAGGGGAGGGGAGAAGCTTTCTTT. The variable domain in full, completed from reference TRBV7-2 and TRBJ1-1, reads GAGVSQSPSNKVTEKGKDVELRCDPISGHTALYWYRQSLGQGLEFLIYFQGNSAPDKSGLPSDRFSAERTGGSVSTLTIQRTQQEDSAVYLCASSLAQGRGEAFFGQGTRLTVV.

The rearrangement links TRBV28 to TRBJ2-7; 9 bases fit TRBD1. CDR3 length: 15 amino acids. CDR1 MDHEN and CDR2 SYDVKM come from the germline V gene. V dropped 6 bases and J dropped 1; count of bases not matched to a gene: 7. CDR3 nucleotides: TGTGCCAGCAGCCCCGGGACAGGGATGTCCTACGAGCAGTACTTC. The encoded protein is CASSPGTGMSYEQYF.

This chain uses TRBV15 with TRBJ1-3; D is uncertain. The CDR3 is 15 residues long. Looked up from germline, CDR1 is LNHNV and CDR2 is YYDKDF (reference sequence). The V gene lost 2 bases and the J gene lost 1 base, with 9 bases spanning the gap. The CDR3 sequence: CATSRKLPSGNTIYF. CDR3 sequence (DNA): TGTGCCACCAGCAGAAAACTACCTTCTGGAAACACCATATATTTT.

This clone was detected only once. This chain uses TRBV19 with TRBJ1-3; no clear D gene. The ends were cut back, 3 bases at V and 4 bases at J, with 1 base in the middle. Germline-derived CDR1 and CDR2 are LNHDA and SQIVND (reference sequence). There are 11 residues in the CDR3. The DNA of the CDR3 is TGTGCCAGTAGTATCGGAAACACCATATATTTT. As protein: CASSIGNTIYF.

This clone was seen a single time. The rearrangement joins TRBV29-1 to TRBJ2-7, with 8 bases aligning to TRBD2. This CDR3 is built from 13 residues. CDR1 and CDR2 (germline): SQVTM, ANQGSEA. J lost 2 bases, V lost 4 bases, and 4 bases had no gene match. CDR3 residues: CSVGGGLAYEQYF. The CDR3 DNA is TGCAGCGTTGGGGGGGGACTAGCCTACGAGCAGTACTTC.

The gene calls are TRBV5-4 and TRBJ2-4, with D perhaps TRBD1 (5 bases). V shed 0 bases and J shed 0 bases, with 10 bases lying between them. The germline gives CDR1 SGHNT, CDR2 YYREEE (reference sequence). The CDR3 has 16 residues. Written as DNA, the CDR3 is TGTGCCAGCAGCTTGGGGGCGGACAAAGCCAAAAACATTCAGTACTTC. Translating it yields CASSLGADKAKNIQYF.

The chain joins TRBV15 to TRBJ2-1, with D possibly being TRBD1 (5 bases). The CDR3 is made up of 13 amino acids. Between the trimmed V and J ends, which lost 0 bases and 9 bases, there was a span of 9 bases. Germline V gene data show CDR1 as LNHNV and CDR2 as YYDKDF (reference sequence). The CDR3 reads CATSRELGAEQFF. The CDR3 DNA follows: TGTGCCACCAGCAGAGAATTAGGGGCTGAGCAGTTCTTC.

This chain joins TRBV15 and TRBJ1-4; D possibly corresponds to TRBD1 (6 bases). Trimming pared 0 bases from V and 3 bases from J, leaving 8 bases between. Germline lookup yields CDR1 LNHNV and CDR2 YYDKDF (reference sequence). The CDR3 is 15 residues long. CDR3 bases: TGTGCCACCAGCAGAGAACAGGGACCTAATGAAAAACTGTTTTTT. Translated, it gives CATSREQGPNEKLFF. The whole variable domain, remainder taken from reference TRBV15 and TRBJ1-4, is DAMVIQNPRYQVTQFGKPVTLSCSQTLNHNVMYWYQQKSSQAPKLLFHYYDKDFNNEADTPDNFQSRRPNTSFCFLDIRSPGLGDTAMYLCATSREQGPNEKLFFGSGTQLSVL.

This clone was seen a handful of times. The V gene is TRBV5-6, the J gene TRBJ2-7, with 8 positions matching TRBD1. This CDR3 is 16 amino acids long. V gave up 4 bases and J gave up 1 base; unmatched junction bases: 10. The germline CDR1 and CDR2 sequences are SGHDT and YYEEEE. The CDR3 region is CASSHFWGQESYEQYF. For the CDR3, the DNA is TGTGCCAGCAGCCACTTTTGGGGACAGGAGTCCTACGAGCAGTACTTC.

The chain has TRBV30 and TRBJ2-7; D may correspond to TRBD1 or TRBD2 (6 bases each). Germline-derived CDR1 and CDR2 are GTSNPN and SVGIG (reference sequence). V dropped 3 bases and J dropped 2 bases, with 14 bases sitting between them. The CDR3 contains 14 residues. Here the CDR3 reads CAWRRGGGPYEQYF. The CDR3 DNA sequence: TGTGCCTGGAGACGCGGAGGGGGTCCCTACGAGCAGTACTTC. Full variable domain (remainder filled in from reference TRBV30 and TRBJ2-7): SQTIHQWPATLVQPVGSPLSLECTVEGTSNPNLYWYRQAAGRGLQLLFYSVGIGQISSEVPQNLSASRPQDRQFILSSKKLLLSDSGFYLCAWRRGGGPYEQYFGPGTRLTVT.

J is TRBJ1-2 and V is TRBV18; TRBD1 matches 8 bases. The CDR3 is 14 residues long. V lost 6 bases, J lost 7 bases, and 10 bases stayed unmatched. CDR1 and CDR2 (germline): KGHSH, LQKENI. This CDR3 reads CASSSQGANAGYTF. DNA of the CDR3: TGTGCCAGCTCGTCCCAGGGGGCGAACGCTGGCTACACCTTC.

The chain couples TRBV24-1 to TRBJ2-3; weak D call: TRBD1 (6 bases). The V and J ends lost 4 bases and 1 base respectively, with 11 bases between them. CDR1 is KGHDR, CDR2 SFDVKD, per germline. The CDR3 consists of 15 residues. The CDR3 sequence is CATSDHRDGTDTQYF. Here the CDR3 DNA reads TGTGCCACCAGTGACCACAGGGATGGCACAGATACGCAGTATTTT.

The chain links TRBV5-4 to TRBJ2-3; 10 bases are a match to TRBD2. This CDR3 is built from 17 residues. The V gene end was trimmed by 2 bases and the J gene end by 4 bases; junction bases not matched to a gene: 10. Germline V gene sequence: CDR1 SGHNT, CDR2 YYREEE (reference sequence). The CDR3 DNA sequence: TGTGCCAGCAGCTTACCGGGACTAGCGCAGGTGGCAGATACGCAGTATTTT. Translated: CASSLPGLAQVADTQYF.